The entry below describes one T cell receptor beta chain. The CDR3 is 14 residues long. J gave up 5 bases and V 4 bases, and 8 bases lay outside the gene matches. The germline CDR1 and CDR2 sequences are SGDLS and YYNGEE. These data come from a study of glioma-infiltrating T cells after dendritic cell vaccination. Study details: Patients received autologous tumor lysate-pulsed dendritic cell vaccination between about 2003 and 2013.

Time point defined: after dendritic cell vaccination, including at tumor progression/relapse. The immunoSEQ assay amplified TCRB CDR3 from up to 2 ug DNA. The primer mix had 60 V beta and 13 J beta primers. Clones were sequenced by immunoSEQ multiplex PCR, and TCRdb holds only the in-frame ones, with some missing. The sample has 100,000 or so clones, 80% seen once; the top ten hold approximately 5.5%. Here the sequenced sample was blood, taken after dendritic cell vaccination. The sequence derives from a human donor with glioblastoma. The rearrangement links TRBV9 to TRBJ1-1; TRBD1 aligns across 7 bases. The CDR3 region has the DNA TGTGCCAGCAGCTCTAAAGGGGGCTGGACTGAAGCTTTCTTT. This gives the protein CASSSKGGWTEAFF.